The 15 T cell receptor beta chains presented below share a single source sample, sequenced in a study of Graves' ophthalmopathy and Graves' hyperthyroidism. Beta-chain TCR CDR3 regions were amplified from RNA transcripts. First-round RT-PCR with HTBI primers preceded a second-round multiplex PCR. TCRdb re-called the multiplex PCR reads with MiXCR, one entry per CDR3 protein. This table holds around 1,000,000 distinct CDR3 sequences, approximately 35% found once. The sequenced sample was peripheral blood or thyroid tissue (not recorded which). The receptor set was obtained from an adult man with Graves' hyperthyroidism.

This clonotype was picked up one time. This chain uses TRBV15 with TRBJ1-5; 11 bases match TRBD1. The trim removed 4 bases at V and 6 bases at J, leaving 2 bases unmatched. This CDR3 region has 14 residues. Germline CDR1 and CDR2: LNHNV and YYDKDF (reference sequence). CDR3 in DNA: TGTGCCACCAGCACGGGGACAGGGGGTCAGCCCCAGCATTTT. Protein product: CATSTGTGGQPQHF.

This chain connects TRBV4-3 to TRBJ2-2, with D tentatively TRBD1 (5 bases). The germline CDR1 and CDR2 sequences are LGHNA and YSLEER. V lost 0 bases to trimming and J lost 7 bases, with 18 bases between them. The CDR3 runs to 17 residues. For the CDR3, the DNA is TGCGCCAGCAGCCAAGATCCAATTGGGGCCGGTAGCGGGGAGCTGTTTTTT. The encoded protein is CASSQDPIGAGSGELFF.

With regard to this clonotype: One end of the junction varies from germline; a read error may be responsible. The chain recombines TRBV25-1 with TRBJ1-5, with 8 bases matching TRBD1. Germline CDR1 MGHDK, CDR2 SYGVNS. The CDR3 extends over 19 amino acids. CDR3 region: CACSARKPGQAQSNQPQHF. The DNA for the CDR3 is TGTGCCTGCAGTGCCAGAAAACCGGGACAGGCCCAAAGCAATCAGCCCCAGCATTTT.

The J gene is TRBJ2-3, the V gene TRBV29-1, with D perhaps TRBD2 (6 bases). Trimming took 4 bases from V and 2 from J, leaving 13 bases between them. The CDR3 is 14 amino acids. Germline V gene data show CDR1 as SQVTM and CDR2 as ANQGSEA. The CDR3 protein is CSVGGGAPTDTQYF. In nucleotides, the CDR3 is TGCAGCGTTGGAGGAGGGGCCCCCACAGATACGCAGTATTTT.

This clonotype was detected only a few times. This sequence may be a read error, since a much larger clone differs from it by one base. V usage is TRBV7-8 and J usage is TRBJ2-5; D is perhaps TRBD2 (5 bases). Germline values: CDR1 SGHVS, CDR2 FQNEAQ. Trimming took off 6 bases at V and 9 bases at J, with 17 bases between the two ends. This CDR3 is built from 13 residues. The CDR3 DNA follows: TGTGCCAGCAGAGCTAGCAACTTGGAGGCCCAGTACTTC. This gives the protein CASRASNLEAQYF.

This clonotype was detected ten times or more. V is TRBV5-6 and J is TRBJ2-6; D gene unclear. V dropped 7 bases and J dropped 2 bases, with 7 bases sitting between them. CDR3 length: 13 residues. The germline V gene has CDR1 SGHDT and CDR2 YYEEEE. The CDR3 is CASGKTGANVLTF. Written as DNA, the CDR3 is TGTGCCAGCGGCAAGACTGGGGCCAACGTCCTGACTTTC.

This clonotype showed up many times. This chain joins TRBV25-1 and TRBJ1-1; D gene unclear. The CDR3 is 13 residues long. V lost 7 bases and J 4 bases, leaving 13 bases between the germline ends. Germline CDR1 MGHDK, CDR2 SYGVNS. CDR3 DNA: TGTGCCAGCACTTCAGTACCGGGCACTGAAGCTTTCTTT. The encoded protein is CASTSVPGTEAFF.

The chain recombines TRBV2 with TRBJ1-2; possibly TRBD1 for D (5 bases). The CDR3 consists of 14 residues. CDR1 and CDR2 from the germline V gene are SNHLY and FYNNEI. Trimming stripped 4 bases from V and 0 bases from J, with 9 bases between. CDR3: CASSADRANYGYTF. CDR3 sequence (DNA): TGTGCCAGCAGTGCAGACAGAGCTAACTATGGCTACACCTTC.

The CDR3 here is CSAQTSGLSYEQYF. CDR3 bases: TGCAGTGCCCAAACTAGCGGACTTTCCTACGAGCAGTACTTC. The chain recombines TRBV20-1 with TRBJ2-7, with 8 nucleotides matching TRBD2. The CDR3 is 14 residues long. Trimming at V came to 6 bases and at J to 1 base, leaving 8 bases not matched to a gene. Germline V gene sequence: CDR1 DFQATT, CDR2 SNEGSKA (reference sequence).

This clonotype was seen only a few times. The chain couples TRBV5-1 to TRBJ2-5; TRBD2 is a possible D gene (5 bases). Germline assignment: CDR1 SGHRS and CDR2 YFSETQ. V lost 3 bases and J lost 5, with 11 bases in between. The CDR3 consists of 13 residues. The CDR3 DNA reads as TGCGCCAGCAGCTCTAGCTGGGCGGAGACCCAGTACTTC. As protein: CASSSSWAETQYF.

V gene TRBV25-1 combines with J gene TRBJ1-2; D gene unclear. Germline CDR1 MGHDK, CDR2 SYGVNS. This CDR3 has 12 amino acids. The V gene lost 1 base and the J gene lost 8 bases, with 8 bases spanning the gap. CDR3 residues: CASSESGIGYTF. CDR3 DNA sequence: TGTGCCAGCAGTGAATCGGGGATCGGCTACACCTTC.

The chain joins TRBV25-1 to TRBJ1-2; 10 bases align to TRBD1. Germline loops: CDR1 MGHDK, CDR2 SYGVNS. V shed 1 base, J shed 0 bases, and the junction held 8 bases outside the gene matches. The CDR3 spans 18 residues. The CDR3 is CASSESGQGDSANYGYTF. In nucleotides, the CDR3 is TGTGCCAGCAGTGAATCCGGACAGGGGGACTCAGCTAACTATGGCTACACCTTC.

The rearrangement joins TRBV25-1 to TRBJ2-5, with 9 bases that match TRBD2. The junction had 6 bases not matched to a gene; V was cut back by 8 bases and J by 5 bases. CDR3 length equals 13 residues. Per germline, CDR1 MGHDK and CDR2 SYGVNS. CDR3 sequence reads: CASVGLAGETQYF. The CDR3 DNA follows: TGTGCCAGCGTCGGGCTAGCGGGGGAGACCCAGTACTTC.

This clonotype was seen many times. The V call is TRBV20-1, the J call TRBJ2-5; D call uncertain. The germline V gene has CDR1 DFQATT and CDR2 SNEGSKA (reference sequence). V lost 3 bases and J lost 7, with 9 bases in between. The CDR3 loop spans 11 amino acids. The DNA for the CDR3 is TGCAGTGCTAGGACCTCGGGGACCCAGTACTTC. This encodes CSARTSGTQYF.

This clonotype was seen once. This may stem from a read error, because a much larger clone lies one nucleotide away. V usage is TRBV11-2 and J usage is TRBJ2-5, with 10 bases fitting TRBD2. Germline-derived CDR1 and CDR2 are SGHAT and FQNNGV. The J segment lost 3 bases and the V segment lost 5 bases, leaving 9 bases of the junction unmatched. This CDR3 spans 16 amino acids. The CDR3 DNA reads TGTGCCAGCAGCCAGGGAACTAGCGGGACAGAAGAGACCCAGTACTTC. Translated: CASSQGTSGTEETQYF.